This TCR beta chain was documented in a study of blood T cell repertoires in COVID-19. Study as a whole: Sites across the United States, Italy and Spain contributed samples from acute and convalescent COVID-19. Sources were T cells, B-cell-depleted T cells, or PBMCs; the material itself was cDNA or gDNA.

As handled by the study authors: The authors estimated nucleated cell counts from reference gene primer amplification. Generated by immunoSEQ multiplex PCR, the TCRdb table keeps only in-frame clones and is missing some. V and J calls and clone size come straight from that table; D and trimming were deduced from the DNA. The repertoire holds a few hundred thousand clones, with around 90% as singletons. This clone was counted a few times. While infection was still active, Seattle patients were enrolled and then followed longitudinally. Trimming took 3 bases from V and 4 from J, leaving 6 bases between them. The CDR3 sequence is 11 residues long. The germline gives CDR1 SQVTM, CDR2 ANQGSEA.

The receptor was isolated from a woman aged 60-75 years with COVID-19, enrolled during active disease. Sequenced sample: peripheral blood. This chain links TRBV29-1 with TRBJ1-2; D is ambiguous. The CDR3 reads CSVEGSYGYTF. CDR3 sequence (DNA): TGCAGCGTTGAGGGCTCCTATGGCTACACCTTC.